The 29 T cell receptor beta chains below were found in one sample sequenced in a study of blood T cells in healthy people across ages. PCR was performed a second time for roughly 6 to 12 cycles using a sample-barcoded 5' primer and a J-beta primer mix. TCRdb analysed the 5' RACE reads with MiXCR anew, one entry per CDR3 protein. This sample has about 1 million distinct CDR3 sequences, with 45% found just once. Material for sequencing was blood. The origin of the receptors is a woman aged 60-75 years in good health.

The chain joins TRBV6-5 to TRBJ2-3; D gene uncertain. CDR1 MNHEY and CDR2 SVGAGI come from the germline V gene. This CDR3 is built from 14 residues. Trimming took 2 bases from V and 0 from J, leaving 6 bases between them. The CDR3 DNA reads as TGTGCCAGCAGTTACGACCCTAGCACAGATACGCAGTATTTT. Amino acids: CASSYDPSTDTQYF.

The V gene is TRBV9, the J gene TRBJ2-3; 7 bases agree with TRBD1. Germline V gene data show CDR1 as SGDLS and CDR2 as YYNGEE. CDR3 length equals 15 residues. V was clipped by 3 bases and J by 5 bases; unmatched bases: 9. Written as DNA, the CDR3 is TGTGCCAGCAGCGATCTACAGGGGATAAGAGATACGCAGTATTTT. As protein: CASSDLQGIRDTQYF.

V usage is TRBV27 and J usage is TRBJ2-7, with a possible D match to TRBD2 (5 bases). V gave up 4 bases and J gave up 5 bases, with 15 bases separating them. Germline V gene lookup returns CDR1 MNHEY and CDR2 SMNVEV (reference sequence). CDR3 length: 14 amino acids. CDR3 amino acids: CASSSVSGRDEQYF. In DNA, the CDR3 is TGTGCCAGCAGTTCCGTATCGGGAAGGGACGAGCAGTACTTC.

The chain carries TRBV5-6 and TRBJ2-3; TRBD2 aligns across 8 bases. The CDR3 is 16 residues long. Per the germline V gene, CDR1 is SGHDT and CDR2 is YYEEEE. The junction had 10 bases not matched to a gene; V was cut back by 2 bases and J by 5 bases. The CDR3 here is CASSFLSGSLGDTQYF. The DNA for the CDR3 is TGTGCCAGCAGCTTTTTAAGCGGGAGCTTGGGAGATACGCAGTATTTT.

This clonotype was counted only a few times. The genes are TRBV27 and TRBJ2-5, with D unclear. Trimming pared 3 bases from V and 3 bases from J, leaving 8 bases between. CDR3 size: 13 residues. Germline CDR1 is MNHEY and CDR2 is SMNVEV (reference sequence). The chain's CDR3 is CASSLGWKETQYF. Written as DNA, the CDR3 is TGTGCCAGCAGTTTGGGATGGAAAGAGACCCAGTACTTC.

The table lists this clonotype with a few counts. For the CDR3, the DNA is TGTGCCAGCAGCCCGGTAGCGGGAACTACGCAGTATTTT. This encodes CASSPVAGTTQYF. V and J are TRBV11-3 and TRBJ2-3; 8 positions match TRBD2. Germline CDR1 and CDR2: SGHNT and YENEEA. The CDR3 is made up of 13 amino acids. V dropped 5 bases and J dropped 8; count of bases not matched to a gene: 6.

The chain uses TRBV25-1 and TRBJ2-7, with TRBD1 matching 8 bases. Losses at the gene ends were 2 bases for V and 0 bases for J; bases not matched to a gene: 6. CDR3 length: 16 residues. From germline, CDR1 is MGHDK and CDR2 SYGVNS. The CDR3 DNA is TGTGCCAGCAGTGAAGGACAGGGCCCATTCTCCTACGAGCAGTACTTC. As protein: CASSEGQGPFSYEQYF.

The V gene is TRBV11-2, the J gene TRBJ2-1; TRBD2 aligns across 7 bases. The CDR3 has 18 amino acids. V was clipped by 3 bases and J by 4 bases; unmatched bases: 15. CDR1 and CDR2 from the germline V gene are SGHAT and FQNNGV. This CDR3 is CASSFAGVGGCLYNEQFF. As DNA, the CDR3 is TGTGCCAGCAGCTTCGCGGGAGTAGGCGGTTGTTTGTACAATGAGCAGTTCTTC.

The rearrangement uses TRBV27 and TRBJ2-5; 9 bases are a match to TRBD2. The J call could be wrong; TRBJ2-7 is a better fit for the DNA end. This CDR3 comprises 17 residues. Germline CDR1 reads MNHEY; CDR2 reads SMNVEV (reference sequence). The CDR3 nucleotides are TGTGCCAGCAGTCACCGTGGGCTAGCGGGACTCAGCTACGAGCAGTACTTC. Translation: CASSHRGLAGLSYEQYF.

In the case of this clonotype: This sequence may be a read error, since a much larger clone differs from it by one base. V is TRBV7-3 and J is TRBJ2-1, with TRBD2 identical over 12 bases. The germline V gene encodes CDR1 SGHTA and CDR2 FQGTGA. The CDR3 sequence is 14 residues long. The CDR3 DNA follows: TGTACCAGCAGCTTTCTAGCGGGAGGGCAGGAGCAGTTCTTC. Its protein product is CTSSFLAGGQEQFF.

The rearrangement links TRBV7-8 to TRBJ1-2; D gene uncertain. V was pared by 0 bases and J by 0 bases, with 8 bases between. The CDR3 runs 15 residues. The germline CDR1 and CDR2 sequences are SGHVS and FQNEAQ. The CDR3 coding sequence is TGTGCCAGCAGCTTAGCGCGGAGTTCTAACTATGGCTACACCTTC. It translates to CASSLARSSNYGYTF.

The genes are TRBV2 and TRBJ2-5; D perhaps matches TRBD2 (5 bases). The germline V gene encodes CDR1 SNHLY and CDR2 FYNNEI. CDR3 length: 13 residues. Trimming removed 7 bases from V and 1 base from J, with 10 bases in between. The CDR3 DNA sequence: TGTGCCAGCACCTACCTAGCCCAAGAGACCCAGTACTTC. It specifies CASTYLAQETQYF.

Comment on this clonotype: A junction boundary mismatches the germline segment, possibly from a read error. This rearrangement joins TRBV11-1 to TRBJ2-1; D call uncertain. The CDR3 is 13 amino acids. Germline values: CDR1 SGHAT, CDR2 FQDESV (reference sequence). The CDR3 region has the DNA TGTGCCAGCAGCTTAGGGCCCTACGATGAGCAGTTCTTC. This encodes CASSLGPYDEQFF.

The chain combines TRBV29-1 with TRBJ2-1; 7 bases fit TRBD2. From germline, CDR1 is SQVTM and CDR2 ANQGSEA. The V segment lost 4 bases and the J segment 7 bases; nucleotides outside the gene matches: 7. This CDR3 comprises 13 residues. CDR3 in amino acids: CSVVVGGPNEQFF. CDR3 bases: TGCAGCGTTGTTGTGGGAGGGCCAAATGAGCAGTTCTTC.

This clonotype occurred a few times. The rearrangement joins TRBV9 to TRBJ1-1; D ambiguous. The CDR3 is made up of 13 amino acids. Germline V gene lookup returns CDR1 SGDLS and CDR2 YYNGEE. The V end was cut by 0 bases, the J end by 4 bases, with 7 bases between. CDR3 loop: CASSVVDATEAFF. The DNA of the CDR3 is TGTGCCAGCAGCGTAGTAGATGCCACTGAAGCTTTCTTT.

Of note for this clonotype: This sequence may be a read error, since a much larger clone differs from it by one base. The genes are TRBV12-3 or TRBV12-4 and TRBJ1-5, with TRBD1 matching over 10 bases. There are 14 residues in the CDR3. J gave up 5 bases and V 5 bases, and 3 bases lay outside the gene matches. CDR3 sequence: CASSVGQGYQPQHF. In DNA form, the CDR3 reads TGTGCCAGCAGTGTGGGACAGGGGTATCAGCCCCAGCATTTT.

This sequence joins TRBV5-1 and TRBJ2-1, with D hard to call. The end of the DNA is better explained by TRBJ2-7, so the J call may be wrong. The germline CDR1 and CDR2 sequences are SGHRS and YFSETQ. This CDR3 comprises 14 residues. In nucleotides, the CDR3 is TGCGCCAGCAGCTTGGGAGGCAAGAGATACGAGCAGTACTTC. Translated, it gives CASSLGGKRYEQYF.

With respect to this clonotype: With a much larger clone just one base away, this may be a read error. The CDR3 loop is CASGTSGRPTDAQYF. The CDR3 DNA reads as TGTGCCAGCGGGACTAGCGGGAGACCCACAGATGCGCAGTATTTT. This rearrangement joins TRBV6-1 to TRBJ2-3; TRBD2 aligns across 14 bases. This CDR3 comprises 15 residues. Germline values: CDR1 MNHNS, CDR2 SASEGT.

This clonotype was counted between two and nine times. The genes are TRBV18 and TRBJ2-5; a possible D gene is TRBD1 (5 bases). The DNA end favors TRBJ2-7, so the J call may be wrong. Germline CDR1 and CDR2: KGHSH and LQKENI. The length of the CDR3 is 14 residues. In DNA, the CDR3 is TGTGCCAGCTCATCCGACAGAATTCCCTACGAGCAGTACTTC. Its protein is CASSSDRIPYEQYF.

V gene TRBV6-4 combines with J gene TRBJ2-1; TRBD2 agrees at 12 bases. The CDR3 totals 15 residues. V was pared by 5 bases and J by 6 bases, with 5 bases of the junction left unmatched. CDR1 and CDR2 from the germline V gene are MRHNA and SNTAGT. CDR3 amino acids: CASSHTSGGINEQFF. CDR3 nucleotides: TGTGCCAGCAGTCATACTAGCGGGGGGATCAATGAGCAGTTCTTC.

The V gene is TRBV27, the J gene TRBJ1-1; D gene ambiguous. This CDR3 has 13 amino acids. Germline CDR1 reads MNHEY; CDR2 reads SMNVEV (reference sequence). The ends were cut back, 0 bases at V and 5 bases at J, with 7 bases in the middle. DNA for the CDR3: TGTGCCAGCAGTTTATCCCCCCGAACTGAAGCTTTCTTT. Protein: CASSLSPRTEAFF.

The chain joins TRBV20-1 to TRBJ2-3, with D possibly matching TRBD1 (6 bases). V was shortened by 3 bases and J by 1 base, with 8 bases between the two germline ends. Germline V CDR1 and CDR2: DFQATT, SNEGSKA (reference sequence). The CDR3 has 13 residues. CDR3 nucleotide sequence: TGCAGTGCTAGCCCAGGGGGCACAGATACGCAGTATTTT. It specifies CSASPGGTDTQYF.

This clonotype was observed at least ten times. The chain combines TRBV20-1 with TRBJ2-5; D is unresolved. V dropped 2 bases and J dropped 2 bases, with 12 bases sitting between them. Germline CDR1 DFQATT, CDR2 SNEGSKA (reference sequence). The CDR3 totals 14 residues. Written as DNA, the CDR3 is TGCAGTGCTAGAACCGGGTGGGCACAAGAGACCCAGTACTTC. Its translation: CSARTGWAQETQYF.

This clonotype came up a few times. The chain links TRBV11-2 to TRBJ2-3, with 7 bases matching TRBD2. V gave up 3 bases and J gave up 2 bases; unmatched junction bases: 8. This CDR3 is 16 amino acids long. Germline V gene lookup returns CDR1 SGHAT and CDR2 FQNNGV. As DNA, the CDR3 is TGTGCCAGCAGCTTTCGGGCTAGCGGCCTCACAGATACGCAGTATTTT. Protein sequence: CASSFRASGLTDTQYF. Drawing the rest from reference TRBV11-2 and TRBJ2-3, the complete variable domain is EAGVAQSPRYKIIEKRQSVAFWCNPISGHATLYWYQQILGQGPKLLIQFQNNGVVDDSQLPKDRFSAERLKGVDSTLKIQPAKLEDSAVYLCASSFRASGLTDTQYFGPGTRLTVL.

This chain uses TRBV3-1 with TRBJ1-5, with TRBD1 identical over 8 bases. The V gene end was trimmed by 4 bases and the J gene end by 4 bases; junction bases not matched to a gene: 9. The CDR3 spans 16 residues. Germline CDR1 is LGHDT and CDR2 is YNNKEL (reference sequence). The CDR3 DNA follows: TGTGCCAGCAGCCCTTACCATGGACAGGGAAATCAGCCCCAGCATTTT. Protein product: CASSPYHGQGNQPQHF. Full variable domain (outside the CDR3, taken from reference TRBV3-1 and TRBJ1-5): DTAVSQTPKYLVTQMGNDKSIKCEQNLGHDTMYWYKQDSKKFLKIMFSYNNKELIINETVPNRFSPKSPDKAHLNLHINSLELGDSAVYFCASSPYHGQGNQPQHFGDGTRLSIL.

This clonotype was observed a few times. The V call is TRBV15, the J call TRBJ2-7, with D tentatively TRBD2 (6 bases). Per germline, CDR1 LNHNV and CDR2 YYDKDF (reference sequence). CDR3 size: 15 residues. V lost 0 bases and J 0 bases, leaving 9 bases between the germline ends. The CDR3 spells CATSRDRGNSYEQYF. Here the CDR3 DNA reads TGTGCCACCAGCAGAGATCGCGGGAACTCCTACGAGCAGTACTTC.

The V gene is TRBV28, the J gene TRBJ2-5, with 10 nucleotides matching TRBD2. Trimming removed 8 bases from V and 4 bases from J; junction bases left unmatched: 7. The CDR3 covers 14 residues. Germline CDR1 is MDHEN and CDR2 is SYDVKM. CDR3 in amino acids: CASGTSGRGETQYF. CDR3 DNA: TGTGCCAGCGGCACGAGCGGGAGGGGAGAGACCCAGTACTTC.

The chain combines TRBV6-6 with TRBJ2-5, with 9 bases aligning to TRBD2. The length of the CDR3 is 17 residues. Germline V CDR1 and CDR2: MNHNY, SVGAGI (reference sequence). V gave up 2 bases and J gave up 0 bases; unmatched junction bases: 7. For the CDR3, the DNA is TGTGCCAGCAGTTACCCCACCGGGACTAGCTACCAAGAGACCCAGTACTTC. Translation: CASSYPTGTSYQETQYF.

The sample holds a few counts of this clonotype. The V and J genes are TRBV7-6 and TRBJ2-5; perhaps TRBD2 as D (5 bases). CDR1 and CDR2 (germline): SGHVS, FNYEAQ. The V and J ends lost 5 bases and 5 bases respectively, with 18 bases between them. The length of the CDR3 is 15 residues. The CDR3 protein is CASSGLGGRGETQYF. CDR3 bases: TGTGCCAGCAGCGGATTGGGCGGCAGAGGGGAGACCCAGTACTTC.